This record looks at one T cell receptor (beta chain) sequence and its context. Genes here carry mouse names. The missing CDR3 end, 1 residue past where the read stops, is filled in from the germline J gene. V lost 0 bases and J 0 bases, leaving 9 bases between the germline ends. CDR3 size: 15 residues. Germline CDR1 and CDR2: NSHNY and SYGAGN. Sequencing used immunoSEQ multiplex PCR; TCRdb keeps in-frame clones, though not all of them. The sample lists over 40,000 clones, around 70% occurring once. These data are taken from a study of tissue T cells after allogeneic stem cell transplantation. The chain links TRBV13-1 to TRBJ1-1, with D perhaps TRBD1 (5 bases). The sequenced sample was sorted cells pooled from one or two spleens. The clonotype comes from a pool of C57BL/6 mice in good health. The DNA read from the CDR3 is TGTGCCAGCAGTGATGTGGGGGGTGCAAACACAGAAGTCTTC. It codes for CASSDVGGANTEVF. The entire CDR3 sequence reads CASSDVGGANTEVFF.